The entry below gives a single T cell receptor (beta chain) sequence along with its context. This clone was seen once. What antigen it recognizes has not been identified. It is unclear where the CDR3 begins or ends on the DNA, so no DNA is shown, and the CDR3 is as TCRdb lists it. The data were taken from a study of blood T cell repertoires in COVID-19 (dated by TCRdb to the early 2020s). Context from the whole study: Samples from collaborators originated in the United States, Italy and Spain and spanned both the acute and convalescent phases of COVID-19. The prospective study material was composed of cDNA or gDNA derived from T cells, B-cell-depleted T cells, or PBMCs. Deeply sampled blood TCRbeta repertoires from subjects exposed to, actively infected with, or recovered from COVID-19 were included in the dataset. The repertoires were released in a freely available public database meant as a resource for research on the immune response to SARS-CoV-2. Samples were obtained from the ongoing ImmuneRACE study (first 160 participants) and from about 1,300 subjects provided by 6 global collaborators. A de-identified subject ID, COVID-19 status, age in years and sex were almost always included in the sample metadata. Where available, HLA class I and class II types were obtained from metadata supplied by the sample provider rather than from assay-based typing.

Based on the germline V gene, the CDR1 and CDR2 sequences are SNHLY and FYNNEI. The CDR3 has 18 amino acids, counting the end cysteine and phenylalanine. The collaborating institutions used their own protocols to collect whole blood in K2EDTA tubes. For TCRbeta analysis, collaborator samples were shipped as frozen whole blood, as isolated PBMCs, or as DNA extracted from either sample type. On the study overall, not on this receptor specifically: The amount of clinical and demographic metadata varied by source and participant and was provided uncurated.

The immunoSEQ Assay, a bias-controlled multiplex PCR, was used to amplify TCRbeta CDR3 regions from genomic DNA. As for the original processing: The number of nucleated cells in each sample was estimated by amplification of reference gene primers within the assay. To quantify the absolute abundance of each unique TCRbeta CDR3 rearrangement, sequence reads were collapsed and filtered. Productive Simpson clonality was computed per sample as the square root of Simpson's diversity index over productive rearrangements. TCRdb took over this immuneACCESS table, retaining in-frame rearrangements with V and J assigned. Such tables are incomplete; in checked studies, under half of the missing clones stem from an unresolved V gene, and the remainder is unexplained. The DNA was the basis for D and trimming; V, J and clone size are from that table. This sample comprises 80,000 to 100,000 clones, 90% to 95% of them detected only once. The ten largest clones capture 1.8% of the sample.

The V and J genes are TRBV2 and TRBJ1-2. Sequenced material: peripheral blood. This sequence originates from a human donor with active COVID-19. The donor label of this sample is uncertain. The CDR3 protein: CASSEAHGGEGFGNGYTF.